Below, 8 T cell receptor beta chains from the same sample are listed, as sequenced in a study of blood T cell repertoires in COVID-19. The protocol was immunoSEQ multiplex PCR, while the TCRdb copy is restricted to in-frame clones and leaves out a portion. The sample holds some 80,000 clones; 90% are singletons and the top ten take just over 2.5%. The sequenced sample consisted of peripheral blood. Every receptor here comes from a human donor in a cohort sampled during active COVID-19.

CDR3 DNA sequence: TGTGCCAGCAGCACCGATTACAGGTCAGGCACTGAAGCTTTCTTT. This sequence encodes CASSTDYRSGTEAFF. The chain links TRBV7-2 to TRBJ1-1, with D perhaps TRBD1 (5 bases). Germline CDR1 reads SGHTA; CDR2 reads FQGNSA. V was shortened by 5 bases and J by 4 bases, with 17 bases between the two germline ends. The CDR3 length is 15 residues.

The rearrangement links TRBV12-3 or TRBV12-4 to TRBJ1-2, with TRBD1 matching 7 bases. This CDR3 contains 13 residues. V shed 6 bases, J shed 5 bases, and the junction held 6 bases outside the gene matches. DNA of the CDR3: TGTGCCAGCAGCATGGGACAGCCGTATGGCTACACCTTC. Its protein product is CASSMGQPYGYTF.

The chain couples TRBV5-3 to TRBJ1-6; possible D gene TRBD1, 6 bases. TRBV5-3 is an open reading frame whose function is uncertain. V was clipped by 0 bases and J by 6 bases, with 13 bases between them. There are 16 residues in the CDR3. The CDR3 coding sequence is TGTGCCAGAAGCTTGGGTAAAAGGGGGGGTAATTCACCCCTCCACTTT. As protein: CARSLGKRGGNSPLHF.

V gene TRBV10-1 combines with J gene TRBJ1-1, with D maybe TRBD1 (5 bases). Germline-derived CDR1 and CDR2 are WNHNN and SYGVQD (reference sequence). Trimming removed 3 bases at V and 6 bases at J, with 14 bases between. This CDR3 has 14 residues. The CDR3 DNA is TGCGCCAGCAGTGAACACGGGGGAGGATCTGAAGCTTTCTTT. Protein product: CASSEHGGGSEAFF.

The CDR3 DNA follows: TGTGCCAGCAGCTTGTCGGCTAGCGGGATCTACGAGCAGTACTTC. Amino acid sequence: CASSLSASGIYEQYF. The chain recombines TRBV5-4 with TRBJ2-7, with 9 bases aligning to TRBD2. The V and J ends lost 1 base and 3 bases, in that order; junction bases with no gene match: 5. This CDR3 contains 15 residues. In germline, CDR1 is SGHNT, CDR2 YYREEE (reference sequence).

The chain has TRBV18 and TRBJ1-2, with 9 bases identical to TRBD1. Trimming cost V 3 bases and J 2 bases; bases outside gene matches: 13. Germline V lookup: CDR1 KGHSH, CDR2 LQKENI. The CDR3 extends over 18 amino acids. The CDR3 sequence is CASSPQQRKQGANYGYTF. The CDR3 bases are TGTGCCAGCTCACCGCAACAGAGAAAACAGGGGGCCAACTATGGCTACACCTTC.

The rearrangement joins TRBV6-5 to TRBJ2-2; possibly TRBD1 for D (8 bases). The CDR3 loop spans 15 amino acids. The V and J ends lost 6 bases and 6 bases respectively, with 17 bases between them. CDR1 is MNHEY and CDR2 is SVGAGI in the germline V gene. The DNA for the CDR3 is TGTGCCAGCAGCTCTGACAGGGGAGGGTCCGGGGAGCTGTTTTTT. It encodes CASSSDRGGSGELFF.

The rearrangement joins TRBV24-1 to TRBJ2-1, with 10 positions matching TRBD2. The CDR3 consists of 13 residues. CDR1 is KGHDR, CDR2 SFDVKD, per germline. V dropped 0 bases and J dropped 11; count of bases not matched to a gene: 0. CDR3 residues: CATSDLTSGKQFF. The CDR3 DNA is TGTGCCACCAGTGATTTGACTAGCGGGAAGCAGTTCTTC.